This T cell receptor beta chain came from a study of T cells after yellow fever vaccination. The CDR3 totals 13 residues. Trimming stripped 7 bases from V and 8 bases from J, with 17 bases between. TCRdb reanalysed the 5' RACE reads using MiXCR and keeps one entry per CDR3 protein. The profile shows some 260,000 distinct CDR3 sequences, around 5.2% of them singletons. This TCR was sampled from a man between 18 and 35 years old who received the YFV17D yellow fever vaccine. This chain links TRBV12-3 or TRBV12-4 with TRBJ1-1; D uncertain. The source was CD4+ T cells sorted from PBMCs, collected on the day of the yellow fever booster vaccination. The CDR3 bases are TGTGCCAGCACCAGGTCCTACCTGGGGGAAGCTTTCTTT. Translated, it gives CASTRSYLGEAFF.